This T cell receptor (beta chain) was found in a study of PD-L1 blockade in urothelial cancer (dated by TCRdb to 2016 to 2017). About the study as a whole: All patients started therapy in the mid-2010s and received atezolizumab 1,200 mg intravenously every 3 weeks. About nine tenths of the roughly 29 patients were identified as males with urothelial cancer of bladder origin, and a prior smoking history was reported by 18 of 29 patients. Patients had an ECOG performance status of 0 or 1 and had received between 0 and 3 prior chemotherapy regimens. Blood samples were analyzed at two time points: 3 weeks after treatment start (second dose) and 6 weeks after treatment start. Blood samples gave a median of about 150,000 T cells and 77,000 or so unique TCRs, with a median clonality of around 0.08. An exploratory multi-omic analysis was conducted of the somatic, immune and clinical correlates of response to PD-L1 blockade with atezolizumab in urothelial cancer. Pretreatment tumor samples, along with matched peripheral blood serially collected before and after atezolizumab treatment, were subjected to TCR sequencing. Durable clinical benefit was defined as progression-free survival longer than 6 months, and TCR features were also tested against progression-free and overall survival. In the same patients, whole exome sequencing and RNA sequencing of pretreatment tumors were performed in addition to TCR sequencing. Nine patients achieved durable clinical benefit and approximately 20 did not. Around 30 patients had pretreatment blood TCR-seq, some 24 had at least one posttreatment blood collection, and some 24 had tumor TCR-seq. What the study reported, not specific to this receptor: Improved progression-free and overall survival was found to be associated with pretreatment peripheral blood TCR clonality below the median. Among patients with durable benefit, tumor-associated TCR clones showed greater expansion in peripheral blood 3 weeks after treatment started (n of about 20, p = 0.022). Small sample size (n ≈ 30) and many exploratory analyses mean the results are intended to be hypothesis-generating.

On this clone: It has no known antigen specificity. Base quality data are lacking; no much larger clone is found one base away.

Reading the germline V gene gives CDR1 SNHLY and CDR2 FYNNEI. Its CDR3 holds 17 amino acids, cysteine through phenylalanine. The only DNA kept is the CDR3, 51 bases in frame from the first base. V gives up 7 bases and J gives up 1 base, and the segment between their germline ends measures 20 bases. Sample time point, as interpreted from the label and publication: peripheral blood 6 weeks after treatment start. The cohort comprised fewer than 35 patients with locally advanced or metastatic urothelial carcinoma treated at Memorial Sloan Kettering on a trial protocol. Peripheral blood mononuclear cells were collected pretreatment and during treatment, with between 1 and 8 total time points obtained per patient. The Qiagen DNeasy Blood extraction kit was used to purify genomic DNA from total PBMCs and tumor samples. PBMCs were collected pretreatment and during treatment, and were isolated and stored as previously described.

Synthetic TCR analog templates were spiked into each PCR so that absolute template abundance could be estimated from read counts. The immunoSEQ assay used bias-controlled V and J gene primers to amplify TCRbeta CDR3 regions from genomic DNA. Sequencing of rearranged TCRbeta segments was done at approximately 20X coverage. On the authors' methods: Clustering was used to correct sequencing errors, and CDR3s were annotated against IMGT so that V, D and J genes could be assigned. Downstream analyses used only productive TCRbeta rearrangements, leaving out any out-of-frame or stop-codon sequences. To compute clonality, Shannon entropy was normalized by the log of the number of unique productive sequences and then subtracted from one. Fisher's exact test with Benjamini-Hochberg correction, at a threshold of adjusted p below 0.01, was used to find clones that differed between time points or between blood and tumor. In TCRdb, the immuneACCESS table is reduced to in-frame sequences with V and J assigned. These tables do not hold every clone; where another copy was compared, an unresolved V gene accounts for under half, and the others remain unexplained. V, J and clone size are taken as reported in that table, and D and trimming were inferred from the DNA itself. The sample table records roughly 32,000 clones; 80% to 90% of these occur just once. The top ten clones comprise 7.5% to 9.5% of the sample.

The chain is encoded by TRBV2 joined to TRBJ1-5; the D gene assignment is ambiguous. The receptor's source is an older man with urothelial cancer. The specimen was PBMCs, collected around atezolizumab (anti-PD-L1) treatment. The nucleotide sequence is given as TGTGCCAGCAAGCCCCCTACTGGAGGGCAGAGCAATCAGCCCCAGCATTTT. This gives the protein CASKPPTGGQSNQPQHF.